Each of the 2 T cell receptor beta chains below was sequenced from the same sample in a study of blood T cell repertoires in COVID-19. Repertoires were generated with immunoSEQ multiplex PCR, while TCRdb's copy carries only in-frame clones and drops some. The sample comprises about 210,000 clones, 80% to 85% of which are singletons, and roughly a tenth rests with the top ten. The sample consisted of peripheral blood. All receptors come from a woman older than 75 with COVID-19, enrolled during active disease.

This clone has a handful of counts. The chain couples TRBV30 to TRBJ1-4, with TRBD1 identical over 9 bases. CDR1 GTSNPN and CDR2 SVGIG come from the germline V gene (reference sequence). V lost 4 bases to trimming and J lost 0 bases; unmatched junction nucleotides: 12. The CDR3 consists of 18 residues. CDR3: CAWTGQGTGKATNEKLFF. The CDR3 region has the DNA TGTGCCTGGACGGGACAGGGCACAGGGAAGGCAACTAATGAAAAACTGTTTTTT.

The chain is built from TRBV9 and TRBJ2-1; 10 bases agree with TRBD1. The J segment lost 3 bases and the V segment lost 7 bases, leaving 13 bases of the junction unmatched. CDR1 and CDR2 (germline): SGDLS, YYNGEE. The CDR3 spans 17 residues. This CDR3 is CASEDRGYLDGYNEQFF. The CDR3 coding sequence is TGTGCCAGCGAGGACAGGGGGTACCTTGACGGCTACAATGAGCAGTTCTTC.